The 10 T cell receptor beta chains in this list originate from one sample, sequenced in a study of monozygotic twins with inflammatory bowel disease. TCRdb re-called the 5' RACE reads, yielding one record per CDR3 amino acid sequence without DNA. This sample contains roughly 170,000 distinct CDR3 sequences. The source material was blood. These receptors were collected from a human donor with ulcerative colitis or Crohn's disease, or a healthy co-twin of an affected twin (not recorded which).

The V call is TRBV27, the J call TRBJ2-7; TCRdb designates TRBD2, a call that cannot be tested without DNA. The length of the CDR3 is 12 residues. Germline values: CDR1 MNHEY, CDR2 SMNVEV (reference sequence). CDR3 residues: CAAGESSYEQYF.

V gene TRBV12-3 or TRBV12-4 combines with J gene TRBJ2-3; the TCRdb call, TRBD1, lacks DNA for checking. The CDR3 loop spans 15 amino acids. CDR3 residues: CASSRDSARKDTQYF.

The chain's CDR3 is CASRRGAVDQPQHF. The rearrangement joins TRBV19 to TRBJ1-5; as DNA is missing, the TRBD1 call by TCRdb cannot be tested. Germline V gene sequence: CDR1 LNHDA, CDR2 SQIVND (reference sequence). CDR3 length: 14 amino acids. The full variable domain, in which reference TRBV19 and TRBJ1-5 provide the parts outside the CDR3, is DGGITQSPKYLFRKEGQNVTLSCEQNLNHDAMYWYRQDPGQGLRLIYYSQIVNDFQKGDIAEGYSVSREKKESFPLTVTSAQKNPTAFYLCASRRGAVDQPQHFGDGTRLSIL.

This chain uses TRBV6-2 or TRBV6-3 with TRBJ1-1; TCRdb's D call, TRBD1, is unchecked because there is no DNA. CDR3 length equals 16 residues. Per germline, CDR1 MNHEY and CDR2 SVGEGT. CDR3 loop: CASRDLQGSANTEAFF.

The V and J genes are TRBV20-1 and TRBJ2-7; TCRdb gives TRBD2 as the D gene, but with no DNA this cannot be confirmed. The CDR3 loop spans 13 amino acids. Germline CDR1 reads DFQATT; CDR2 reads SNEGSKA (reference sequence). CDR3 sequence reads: CSARLAGLYEQYF.

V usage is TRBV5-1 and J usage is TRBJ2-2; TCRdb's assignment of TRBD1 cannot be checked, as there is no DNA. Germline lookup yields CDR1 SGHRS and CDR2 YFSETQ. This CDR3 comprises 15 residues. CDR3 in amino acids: CASSHDRANTGELFF.

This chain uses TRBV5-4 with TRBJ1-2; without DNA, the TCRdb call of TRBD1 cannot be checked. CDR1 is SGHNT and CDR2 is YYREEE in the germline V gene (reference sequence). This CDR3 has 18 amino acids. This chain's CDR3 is CASSSPAMTGEASWGYTF.

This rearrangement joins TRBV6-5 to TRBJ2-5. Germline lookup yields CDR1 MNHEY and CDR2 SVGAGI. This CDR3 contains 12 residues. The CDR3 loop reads CASSYNLETQYF.

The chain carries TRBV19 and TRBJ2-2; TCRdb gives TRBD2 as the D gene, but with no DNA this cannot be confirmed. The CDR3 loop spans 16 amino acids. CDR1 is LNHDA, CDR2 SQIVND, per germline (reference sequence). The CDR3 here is CASIEVGGPNTGELFF.

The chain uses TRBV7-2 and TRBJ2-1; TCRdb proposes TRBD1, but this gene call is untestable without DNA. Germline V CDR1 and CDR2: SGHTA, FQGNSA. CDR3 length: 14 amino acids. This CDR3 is CASSLVAPGNEQFF.